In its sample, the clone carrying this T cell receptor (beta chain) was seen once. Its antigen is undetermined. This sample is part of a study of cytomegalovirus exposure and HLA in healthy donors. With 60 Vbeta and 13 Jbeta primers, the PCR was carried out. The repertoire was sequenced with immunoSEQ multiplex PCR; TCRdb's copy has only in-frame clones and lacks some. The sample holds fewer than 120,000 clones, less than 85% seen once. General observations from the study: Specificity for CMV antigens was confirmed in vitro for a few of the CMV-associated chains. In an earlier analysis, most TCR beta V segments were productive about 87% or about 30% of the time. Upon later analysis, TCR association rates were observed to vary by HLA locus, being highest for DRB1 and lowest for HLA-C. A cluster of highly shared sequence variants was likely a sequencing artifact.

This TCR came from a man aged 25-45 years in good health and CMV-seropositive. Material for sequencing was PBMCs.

In DNA form, the CDR3 reads TGTGCCAGTAGTATAGATAGAACTGAAGCTTTCTTT. It translates to CASSIDRTEAFF. The genes are TRBV19 and TRBJ1-1; D remains unclear. CDR3 length equals 12 residues. V was pared by 0 bases and J by 5 bases, with 4 bases between. Germline assignment: CDR1 LNHDA and CDR2 SQIVND (reference sequence).